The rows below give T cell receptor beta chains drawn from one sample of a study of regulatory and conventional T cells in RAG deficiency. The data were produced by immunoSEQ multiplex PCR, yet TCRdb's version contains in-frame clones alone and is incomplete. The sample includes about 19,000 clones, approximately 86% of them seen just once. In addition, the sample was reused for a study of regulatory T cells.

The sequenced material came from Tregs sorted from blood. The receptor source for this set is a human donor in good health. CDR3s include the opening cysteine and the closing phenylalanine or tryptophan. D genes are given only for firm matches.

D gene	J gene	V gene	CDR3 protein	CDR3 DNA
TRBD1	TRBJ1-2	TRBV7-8	CASSRDRGVGYTF	TGTGCCAGCAGCCGAGACAGGGGGGTAGGCTACACCTTC
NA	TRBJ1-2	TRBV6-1	CASSDKGYGYTF	TGTGCCAGCAGTGATAAAGGCTATGGCTACACCTTC
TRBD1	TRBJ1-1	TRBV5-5	CASSLVGQGNTEAFF	TGTGCCAGCAGCTTGGTAGGACAGGGGAACACTGAAGCTTTCTTT
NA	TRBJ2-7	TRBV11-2	CASSFRGYEQYF	TGTGCCAGCAGCTTCAGGGGCTACGAGCAGTACTTC
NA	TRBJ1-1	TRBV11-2	CASSRGIRGRDWGNTEAFF	TGTGCCAGCAGTCGAGGGATCCGGGGGAGGGATTGGGGTAACACTGAAGCTTTCTTT
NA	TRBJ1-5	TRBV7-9	CASSLAGDRGQPQHF	TGTGCCAGCAGCTTAGCAGGGGATAGGGGGCAGCCCCAGCATTTT
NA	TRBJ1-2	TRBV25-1	CASSGGFDGYTF	TGTGCCAGCAGTGGGGGTTTCGATGGCTACACCTTC
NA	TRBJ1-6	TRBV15	CATRPPGDYNSPLHF	TGTGCCACCAGGCCGCCCGGGGACTATAATTCACCCCTCCACTTT
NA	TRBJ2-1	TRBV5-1	CASSVTGGAYNEQFF	TGCGCCAGCAGCGTAACAGGTGGGGCCTACAATGAGCAGTTCTTC
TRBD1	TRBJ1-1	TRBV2	CASRSGTGATEAFF	TGTGCCAGCAGGTCCGGGACAGGGGCCACTGAAGCTTTCTTT